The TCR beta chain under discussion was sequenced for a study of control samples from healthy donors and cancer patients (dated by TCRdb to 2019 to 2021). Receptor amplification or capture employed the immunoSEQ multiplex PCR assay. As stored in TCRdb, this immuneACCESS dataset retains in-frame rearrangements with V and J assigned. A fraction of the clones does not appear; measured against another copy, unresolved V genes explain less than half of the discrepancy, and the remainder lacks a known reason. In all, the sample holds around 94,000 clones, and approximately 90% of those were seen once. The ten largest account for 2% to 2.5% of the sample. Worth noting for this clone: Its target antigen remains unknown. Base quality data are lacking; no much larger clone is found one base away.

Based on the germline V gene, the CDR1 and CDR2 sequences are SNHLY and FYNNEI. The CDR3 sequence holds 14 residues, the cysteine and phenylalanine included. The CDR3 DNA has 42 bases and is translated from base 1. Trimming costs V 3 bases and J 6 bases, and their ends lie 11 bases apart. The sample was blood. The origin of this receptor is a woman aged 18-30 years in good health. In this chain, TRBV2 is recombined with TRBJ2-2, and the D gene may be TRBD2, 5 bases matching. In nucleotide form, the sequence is TGTGCCAGCAGTGATCGCACTAGTGCCGGGGAGCTGTTTTTT. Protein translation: CASSDRTSAGELFF. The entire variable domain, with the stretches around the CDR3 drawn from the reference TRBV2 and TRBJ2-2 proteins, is EPEVTQTPSHQVTQMGQEVILRCVPISNHLYFYWYRQILGQKVEFLVSFYNNEISEKSEIFDDQFSVERPDGSNFTLKIRSTKLEDSAMYFCASSDRTSAGELFFGEGSRLTVL.